Detailed here is one T cell receptor beta chain. This entry comes from a study of T cells after somatic rescue of genetic block. Libraries were prepared by immunoSEQ multiplex PCR; TCRdb keeps only in-frame clonotypes and omits some of them. The table includes fewer than 150,000 clones, approximately 90% detected once. V lost 1 base to trimming and J lost 4 bases, with 10 bases between them. CDR3 length equals 14 residues. CDR1 and CDR2 from the germline V gene are SEHNR and FQNEAQ (reference sequence). The sequencing input was peripheral blood mononuclear cells (PBMCs). The genes are TRBV7-9 and TRBJ1-2; D perhaps matches TRBD1 (5 bases). The clonotype originates from a woman in her late teens or twenties. The CDR3 bases are TGTGCCAGCAGCTTAGATACAGGAATCTATGGCTACACCTTC. This codes for CASSLDTGIYGYTF.